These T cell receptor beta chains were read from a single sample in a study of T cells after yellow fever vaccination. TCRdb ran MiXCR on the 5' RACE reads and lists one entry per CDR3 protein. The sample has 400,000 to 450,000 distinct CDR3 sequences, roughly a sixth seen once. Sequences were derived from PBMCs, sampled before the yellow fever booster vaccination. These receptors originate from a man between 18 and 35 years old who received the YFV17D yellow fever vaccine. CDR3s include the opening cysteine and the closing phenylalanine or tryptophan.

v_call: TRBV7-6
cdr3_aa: CASSLGSRGQKETQYF

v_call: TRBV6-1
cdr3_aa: CASIRTPNTEAFF

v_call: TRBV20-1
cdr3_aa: CSARDRWQGARGANVLTF

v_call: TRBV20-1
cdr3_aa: CSAVSGVFTDTQYF

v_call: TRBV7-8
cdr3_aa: CASSFSAQNTEAFF

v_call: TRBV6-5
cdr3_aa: CASSHSDTRTNEQFF

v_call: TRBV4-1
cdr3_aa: CASSLIRQGNEPQHF

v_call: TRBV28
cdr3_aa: CAISRGFRDEQFF

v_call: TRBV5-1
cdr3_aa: CASSLWSGANVLTF

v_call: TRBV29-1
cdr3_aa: CSVARRTVYNEQFF

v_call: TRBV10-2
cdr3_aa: CASKGLADYNEQFF

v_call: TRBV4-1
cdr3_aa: CASSQDSGQETQYF

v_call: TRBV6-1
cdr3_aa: CASSPSWAGGRTDTQYF

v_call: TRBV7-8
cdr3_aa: CASSSGRVQPQHF

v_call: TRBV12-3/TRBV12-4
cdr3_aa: CASALAGGTGELFF

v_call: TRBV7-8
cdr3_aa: CASSFGQAEGGYTF

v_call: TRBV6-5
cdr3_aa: CASSYAGAQGYGYTF

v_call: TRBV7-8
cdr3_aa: CASSLSVEQPLPYEQYF

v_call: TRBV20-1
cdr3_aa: CSAIDAGTTGNTIYF

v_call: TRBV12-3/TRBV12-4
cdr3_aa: CASSSGQGTTEAFF

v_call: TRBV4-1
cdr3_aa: CASSQGWGRLAGELFF

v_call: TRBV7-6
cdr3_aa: CASKDMDRGNEQFF

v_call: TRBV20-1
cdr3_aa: CSARVASGAGYEQFF

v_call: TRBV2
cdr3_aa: CASSERADDQPQHF

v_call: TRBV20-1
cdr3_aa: CSARGSGGNMNTEAFF

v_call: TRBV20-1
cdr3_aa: CSLGRDTQYF